This TCR beta chain was profiled in a study of response to subunit inactivated influenza vaccine. This clonotype was seen repeatedly, ten times or more. TCRdb reanalysed the RT-PCR reads using MiXCR and keeps one entry per CDR3 protein. The sample lists more than 500,000 distinct CDR3 sequences; roughly 12% were seen once. V shed 0 bases and J shed 0 bases, with 5 bases lying between them. The CDR3 runs to 15 residues. Germline CDR1 and CDR2: SGHTA and FQGNSA. These records were also assigned to another study, of T cells expressing NK-cell markers. That paper adds: Beta-chain TCR cDNA was generated via 5'RACE template switching with UMIs. Investigators obtained TCR beta repertoires from sorted CD3+CD56+NKG2C+, CD3+CD56+NKG2C- and CD3+CD56-NKG2C+ T cells. Dominant NKG2C+ clonotypes were found to form roughly 1.0-7.0% of CD8+ T cells in six donors.

The chain is built from TRBV7-2 and TRBJ2-2; a weak D match, TRBD2 (5 bases). The specimen comprised PBMCs from blood, sampled on the day of vaccination. The clonotype was recovered from a man aged 50 to 60 who received an inactivated influenza vaccine. The CDR3 is CASSLASANTGELFF. The CDR3 DNA reads as TGTGCCAGCAGCTTAGCTAGCGCGAACACCGGGGAGCTGTTTTTT. Supplemented by reference TRBV7-2 and TRBJ2-2, the full variable domain reads GAGVSQSPSNKVTEKGKDVELRCDPISGHTALYWYRQSLGQGLEFLIYFQGNSAPDKSGLPSDRFSAERTGGSVSTLTIQRTQQEDSAVYLCASSLASANTGELFFGEGSRLTVL.